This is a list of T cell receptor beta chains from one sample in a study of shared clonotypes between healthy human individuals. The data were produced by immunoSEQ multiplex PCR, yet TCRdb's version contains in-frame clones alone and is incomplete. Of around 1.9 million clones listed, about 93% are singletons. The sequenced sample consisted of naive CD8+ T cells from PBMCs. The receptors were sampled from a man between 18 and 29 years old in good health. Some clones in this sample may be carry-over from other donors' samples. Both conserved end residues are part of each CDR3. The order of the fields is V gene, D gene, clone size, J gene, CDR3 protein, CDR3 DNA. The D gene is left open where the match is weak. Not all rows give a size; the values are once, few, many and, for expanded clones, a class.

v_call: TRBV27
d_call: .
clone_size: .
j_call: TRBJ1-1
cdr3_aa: CASSLNWNTEAFF
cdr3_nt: TGTGCCAGCAGTTTAAATTGGAACACTGAAGCTTTCTTT

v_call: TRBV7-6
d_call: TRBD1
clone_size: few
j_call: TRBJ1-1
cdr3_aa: CASSPRTGNTEAFF
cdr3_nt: TGTGCCAGCAGCCCTAGGACAGGGAACACTGAAGCTTTCTTT

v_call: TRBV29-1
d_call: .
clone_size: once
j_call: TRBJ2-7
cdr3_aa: CSVVPGAPGEQYF
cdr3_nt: TGCAGCGTTGTACCCGGGGCTCCGGGCGAGCAGTACTTC

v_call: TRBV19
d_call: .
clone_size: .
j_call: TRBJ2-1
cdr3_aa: CASSVGGLSEQFF
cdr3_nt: TGTGCCAGTAGTGTAGGAGGACTGAGTGAGCAGTTCTTC

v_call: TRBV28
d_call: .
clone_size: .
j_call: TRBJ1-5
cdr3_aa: CASSSALNFNSNQPQHF
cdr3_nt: TGTGCCAGCAGTTCTGCCCTAAACTTTAATAGCAATCAGCCCCAGCATTTT

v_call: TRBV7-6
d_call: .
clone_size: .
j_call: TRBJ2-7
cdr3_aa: CASSLRRSGYEQYF
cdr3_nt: TGTGCCAGCAGCCTACGGAGGAGTGGCTACGAGCAGTACTTC

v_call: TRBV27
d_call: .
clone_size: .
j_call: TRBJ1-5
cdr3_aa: CASTQVEQPQHF
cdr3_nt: TGTGCCAGCACACAGGTGGAGCAGCCCCAGCATTTT

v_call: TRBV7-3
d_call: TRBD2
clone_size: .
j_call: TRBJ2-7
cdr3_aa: CASSSHLRRTSGYEQYF
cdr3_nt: TGTGCCAGCAGCTCCCACCTACGAAGGACTAGTGGCTACGAGCAGTACTTC

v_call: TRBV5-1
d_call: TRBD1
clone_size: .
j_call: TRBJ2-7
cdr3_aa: CASSLGQGIIYEQYF
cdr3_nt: TGCGCCAGCAGCTTGGGACAGGGAATTATATACGAGCAGTACTTC

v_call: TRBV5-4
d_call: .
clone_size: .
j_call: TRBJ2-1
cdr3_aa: CASRPDGANEQFF
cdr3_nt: TGTGCCAGCAGACCCGATGGGGCCAATGAGCAGTTCTTC

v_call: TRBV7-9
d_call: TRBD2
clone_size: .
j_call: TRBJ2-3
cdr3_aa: CASSLVVLASDTQYF
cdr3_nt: TGTGCCAGCAGCTTAGTAGTACTAGCGAGTGATACGCAGTATTTT

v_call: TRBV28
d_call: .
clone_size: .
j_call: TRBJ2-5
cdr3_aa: CASSLLARETQYF
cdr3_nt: TGTGCCAGCAGTTTATTGGCCCGGGAGACCCAGTACTTC

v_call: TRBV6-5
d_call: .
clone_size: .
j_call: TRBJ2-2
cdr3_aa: CASRLLRSGELFF
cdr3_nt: TGTGCCAGCAGGCTACTCAGGTCCGGGGAGCTGTTTTTT

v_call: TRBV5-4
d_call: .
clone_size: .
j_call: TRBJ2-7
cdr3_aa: CASSLDRGGWEQYF
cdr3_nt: TGTGCCAGCAGCTTGGACAGGGGGGGTTGGGAGCAGTACTTC

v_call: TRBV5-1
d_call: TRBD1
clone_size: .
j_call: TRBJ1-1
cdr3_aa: CASSVRLSTGYFAEAFF
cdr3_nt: TGCGCCAGCAGCGTCCGGCTATCGACAGGGTATTTCGCTGAAGCTTTCTTT

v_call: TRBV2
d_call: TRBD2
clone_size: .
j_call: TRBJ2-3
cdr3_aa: CASSGGRAEDTQYF
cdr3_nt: TGTGCCAGCAGTGGTGGGAGGGCCGAAGATACGCAGTATTTT

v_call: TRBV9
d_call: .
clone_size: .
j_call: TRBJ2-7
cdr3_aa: CASSVDSSGISSYEQYF
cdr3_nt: TGTGCCAGCAGCGTAGATAGCAGCGGAATAAGCTCCTACGAGCAGTACTTC

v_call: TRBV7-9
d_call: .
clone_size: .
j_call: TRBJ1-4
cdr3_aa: CASSLLQGSDEKLFF
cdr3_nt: TGTGCCAGCAGCTTGCTACAGGGATCGGATGAAAAACTGTTTTTT

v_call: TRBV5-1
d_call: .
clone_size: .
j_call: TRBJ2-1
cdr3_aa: CASSPKPRAGANEQFF
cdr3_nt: TGCGCCAGCAGCCCCAAGCCCCGTGCGGGTGCCAATGAGCAGTTCTTC

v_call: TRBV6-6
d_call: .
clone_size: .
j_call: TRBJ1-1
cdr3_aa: CASSYSRGGPEAFF
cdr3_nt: TGTGCCAGCAGTTACTCCCGGGGAGGCCCTGAAGCTTTCTTT

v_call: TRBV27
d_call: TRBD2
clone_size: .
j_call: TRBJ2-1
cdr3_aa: CASSLMAGGPYEQFF
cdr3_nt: TGTGCCAGCAGTTTAATGGCGGGAGGGCCCTATGAGCAGTTCTTC

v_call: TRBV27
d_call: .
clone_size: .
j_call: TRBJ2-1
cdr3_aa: CASSPTLVSGPTEQFF
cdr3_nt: TGTGCCAGCAGTCCTACACTGGTAAGCGGCCCTACGGAGCAGTTCTTC

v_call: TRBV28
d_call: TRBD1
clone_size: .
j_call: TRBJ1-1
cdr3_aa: CASRKTGGTEAFF
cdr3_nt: TGTGCCAGCAGAAAGACAGGGGGGACTGAAGCTTTCTTT

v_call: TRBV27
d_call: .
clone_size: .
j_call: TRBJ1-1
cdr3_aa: CASSLEGRTEAFF
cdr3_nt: TGTGCCAGCAGTTTAGAGGGGAGAACTGAAGCTTTCTTT

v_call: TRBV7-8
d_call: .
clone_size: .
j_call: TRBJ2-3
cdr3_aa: CASSLGGVSGTDTQYF
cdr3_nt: TGTGCCAGCAGCTTAGGGGGGGTCTCGGGCACAGATACGCAGTATTTT